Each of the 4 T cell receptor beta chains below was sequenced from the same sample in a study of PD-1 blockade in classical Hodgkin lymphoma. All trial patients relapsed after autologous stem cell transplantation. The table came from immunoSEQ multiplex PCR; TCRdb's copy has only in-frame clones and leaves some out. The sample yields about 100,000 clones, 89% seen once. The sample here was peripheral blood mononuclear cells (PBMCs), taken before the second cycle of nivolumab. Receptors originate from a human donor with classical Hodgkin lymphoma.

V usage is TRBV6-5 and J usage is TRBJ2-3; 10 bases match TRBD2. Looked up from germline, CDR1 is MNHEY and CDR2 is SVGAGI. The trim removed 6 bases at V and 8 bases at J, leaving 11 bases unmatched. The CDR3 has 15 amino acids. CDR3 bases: TGTGCCAGCAGCCCGGCAGCGGGAGGGCCCGGTACGCAGTATTTT. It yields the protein CASSPAAGGPGTQYF.

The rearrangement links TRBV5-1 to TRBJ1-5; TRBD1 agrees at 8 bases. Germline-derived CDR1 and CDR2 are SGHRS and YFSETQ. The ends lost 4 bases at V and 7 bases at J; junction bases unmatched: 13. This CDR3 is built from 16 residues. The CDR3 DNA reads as TGCGCCAGCAGCCCAGACCCGACAGGGGTAAACCAGCCCCAGCATTTT. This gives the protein CASSPDPTGVNQPQHF.

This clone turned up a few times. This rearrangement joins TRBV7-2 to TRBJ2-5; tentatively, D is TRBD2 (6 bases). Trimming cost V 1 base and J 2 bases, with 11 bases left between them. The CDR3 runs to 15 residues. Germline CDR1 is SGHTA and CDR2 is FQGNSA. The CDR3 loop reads CASSLGRAGQETQYF. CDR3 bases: TGTGCCAGCAGCTTAGGGCGGGCGGGGCAAGAGACCCAGTACTTC.

Here the CDR3 reads CAISPGTGGEGNQPQHF. As DNA, the CDR3 is TGTGCCATCAGTCCCGGGACAGGGGGAGAAGGCAATCAGCCCCAGCATTTT. The chain recombines TRBV10-3 with TRBJ1-5, with 11 bases lining up with TRBD1. With 5 bases clipped from V and 2 bases from J, the junction kept 8 bases outside the gene matches. There are 17 residues in the CDR3. Per the germline V gene, CDR1 is ENHRY and CDR2 is SYGVKD.